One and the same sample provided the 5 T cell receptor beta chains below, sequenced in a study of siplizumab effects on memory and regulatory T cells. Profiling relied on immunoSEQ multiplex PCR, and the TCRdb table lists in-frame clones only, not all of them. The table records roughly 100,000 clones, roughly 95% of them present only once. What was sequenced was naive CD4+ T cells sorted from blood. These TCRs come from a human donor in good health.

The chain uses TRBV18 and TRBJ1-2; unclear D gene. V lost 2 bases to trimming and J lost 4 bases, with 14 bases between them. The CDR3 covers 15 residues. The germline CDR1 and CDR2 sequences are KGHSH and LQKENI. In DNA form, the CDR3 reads TGTGCCAGCTCACCATCCGGCGGCGGGTCCTATGGCTACACCTTC. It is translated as CASSPSGGGSYGYTF.

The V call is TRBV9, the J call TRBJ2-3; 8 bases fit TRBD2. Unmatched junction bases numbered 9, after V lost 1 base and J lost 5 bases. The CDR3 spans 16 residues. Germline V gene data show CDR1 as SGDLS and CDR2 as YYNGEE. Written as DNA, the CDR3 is TGTGCCAGCAGCGTAAAAGGGCGGGGGGTGTTAGATACGCAGTATTTT. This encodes CASSVKGRGVLDTQYF.

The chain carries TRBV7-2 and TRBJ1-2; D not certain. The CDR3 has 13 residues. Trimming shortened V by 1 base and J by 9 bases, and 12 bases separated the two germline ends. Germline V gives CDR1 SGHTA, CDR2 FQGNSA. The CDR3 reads CASSLGAISSYTF. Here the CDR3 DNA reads TGTGCCAGCAGCTTAGGGGCAATTTCGAGCTACACCTTC.

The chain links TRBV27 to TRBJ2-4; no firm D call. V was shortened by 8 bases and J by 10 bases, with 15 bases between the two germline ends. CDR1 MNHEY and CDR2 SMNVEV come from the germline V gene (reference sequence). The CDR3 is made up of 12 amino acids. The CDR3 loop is CASGPEVFIQYF. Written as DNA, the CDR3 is TGTGCCAGCGGACCAGAGGTTTTTATTCAGTACTTC.

The CDR3 is CASSLYSGGAETQYF. The CDR3 DNA reads TGTGCCAGCAGCCTTTATAGCGGGGGGGCGGAGACCCAGTACTTC. The V and J genes are TRBV2 and TRBJ2-5; TRBD2 matches 11 bases. CDR3 length: 15 amino acids. In germline, CDR1 is SNHLY, CDR2 FYNNEI. With 6 bases clipped from V and 5 bases from J, the junction kept 8 bases outside the gene matches.